The clone carrying this TCR beta chain was recorded a few times. The target antigen is unknown. The CDR3 totals 11 residues. The library protocol tagged individual cDNA molecules with unique molecular identifiers. TCRdb redid the calling of the 5' RACE reads with MiXCR, one entry per CDR3 protein. Counted here are tens of thousands of distinct CDR3 sequences, 4.7% occurring once; the ten biggest clones make up approximately 15%. These data are taken from a study of early T cells in non-severe SARS-CoV-2 infection. Study information: Investigators sequenced bulk RNA drawn from unsorted whole blood, and chains remained unpaired. Overall study results and limits: Private and CD4 specificities were missed by VDJdb matching, skewed to anti-spike CD8.

The V gene is TRBV3-2, the J gene TRBJ1-6. TRBV3-2 is a pseudogene. This clonotype was sampled from an adult who was a healthcare worker with PCR-confirmed SARS-CoV-2 infection or an uninfected control (not recorded which). The sample was whole blood. CDR3 sequence: CASSQDRTLHF. The CDR3 bases are TGTGCCAGCAGCCAAGATAGAACCCTCCACTTT.